This TCR beta chain was documented in a study of T cells expressing NK-cell markers. The CDR3 contains 14 residues. Researchers built TCR beta cDNA using 5'RACE template switching with UMIs. TCRdb re-called the 5' RACE reads and shows each CDR3 protein once, DNA omitted. The sample table includes 300,000 to 450,000 distinct CDR3 sequences. The specimen sequenced was blood T cells: a sorted CD56 or NKG2C T cell subset, CD4+ or CD8+ T cells, or bulk PBMC T cells (not recorded which). The chain is built from TRBV12-3 or TRBV12-4 and TRBJ2-5; TCRdb calls TRBD1, which cannot be checked without DNA. The TCR sequence derives from a man aged 18-70 years in good health. The CDR3 sequence is CASSLMEGGKTQYF.